The present TCR beta chain was sequenced within a study of shared clonotypes between healthy human individuals. The V end lost 3 bases, the J end lost 4 bases, and 12 bases lay between the germline ends. This CDR3 region has 14 residues. The germline gives CDR1 KGHSH, CDR2 LQKENI. To note about this clone: Its specificity is unknown.

Overall study findings and caveats: Roughly 4.6% of naive CD4 clonotypes were common to several donors. Sampling was confined to blood; repertoires within tissues likely differ. Estimated clonotype richness was generally higher in naive than memory subsets.

Original processing notes: Junction-only sequences without quality scores were provided by ImmunoSEQ, so filtering was different. Generated by immunoSEQ multiplex PCR, the TCRdb table keeps only in-frame clones and is missing some. The V and J calls and clone size are taken from that table; D and trimming were inferred from the DNA. The sample records a few million clones, around nine tenths being singletons. This chain uses TRBV18 with TRBJ1-2; tentatively, D is TRBD1 (5 bases). The sample was naive CD4+ T cells sorted from blood. Documented subset: CD45RA+ positively selected. This sequence originates from a man aged 18 to 29 in good health. The CDR3 reads CASSPEGEGYGYTF. CDR3 DNA: TGTGCCAGCTCACCCGAAGGGGAGGGCTATGGCTACACCTTC. Looking up the rest from reference TRBV18 and TRBJ1-2 gives the full variable domain: NAGVMQNPRHLVRRRGQEARLRCSPMKGHSHVYWYRQLPEEGLKFMVYLQKENIIDESGMPKERFSAEFPKEGPSILRIQQVVRGDSAAYFCASSPEGEGYGYTFGSGTRLTVV.